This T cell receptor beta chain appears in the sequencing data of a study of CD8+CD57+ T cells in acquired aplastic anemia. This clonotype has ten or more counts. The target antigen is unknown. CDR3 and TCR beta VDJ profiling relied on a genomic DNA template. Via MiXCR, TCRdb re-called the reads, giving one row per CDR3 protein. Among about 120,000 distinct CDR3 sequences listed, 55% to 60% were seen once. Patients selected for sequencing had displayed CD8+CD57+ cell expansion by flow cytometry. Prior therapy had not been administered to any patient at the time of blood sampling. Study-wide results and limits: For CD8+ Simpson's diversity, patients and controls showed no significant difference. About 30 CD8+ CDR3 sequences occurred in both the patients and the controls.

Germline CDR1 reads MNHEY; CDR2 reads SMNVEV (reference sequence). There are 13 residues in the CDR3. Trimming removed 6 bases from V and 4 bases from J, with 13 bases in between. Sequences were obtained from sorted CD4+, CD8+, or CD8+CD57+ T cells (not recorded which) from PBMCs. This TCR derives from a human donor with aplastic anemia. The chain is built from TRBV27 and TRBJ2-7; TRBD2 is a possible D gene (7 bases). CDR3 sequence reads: CASSKGGKYEQYF. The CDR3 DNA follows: TGTGCCAGCAGCAAGGGGGGGAAATACGAGCAGTACTTC.